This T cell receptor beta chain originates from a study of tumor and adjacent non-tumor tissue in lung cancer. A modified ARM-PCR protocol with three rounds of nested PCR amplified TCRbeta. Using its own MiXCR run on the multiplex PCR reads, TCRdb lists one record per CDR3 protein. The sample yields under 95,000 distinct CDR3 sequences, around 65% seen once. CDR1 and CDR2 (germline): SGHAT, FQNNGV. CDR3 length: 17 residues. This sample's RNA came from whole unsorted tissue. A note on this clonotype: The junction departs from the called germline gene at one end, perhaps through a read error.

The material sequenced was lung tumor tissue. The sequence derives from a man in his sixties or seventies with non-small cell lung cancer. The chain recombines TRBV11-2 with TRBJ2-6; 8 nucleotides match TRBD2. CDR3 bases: TGTGCCAGCAACTCCCGGGGGGGTGGCTCTGGGGCCAACGTCCTCACTTTC. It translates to CASNSRGGGSGANVLTF.